The next 8 T cell receptor beta chains were all read from a single sample in a study of cytomegalovirus exposure and HLA in healthy donors. It was with 60 Vbeta and 13 Jbeta primers that the PCR ran. Sequenced by immunoSEQ multiplex PCR; TCRdb stores in-frame clones only, minus some. Of 150,000 to 250,000 clones in the sample, roughly 85% were seen once. The material sequenced was PBMCs. These receptors all stem from a woman aged 45-59 years in good health and CMV-seronegative.

This chain connects TRBV5-6 to TRBJ1-1; maybe TRBD1 (5 bases). Germline loops: CDR1 SGHDT, CDR2 YYEEEE. The CDR3 spans 17 residues. The germline V and J ends were trimmed by 3 bases and 0 bases, with 18 bases remaining between them. CDR3 amino acids: CASSSGGRVMMNTEAFF. Written as DNA, the CDR3 is TGTGCCAGCAGCTCGGGCGGCAGGGTTATGATGAACACTGAAGCTTTCTTT.

J is TRBJ2-7 and V is TRBV11-2, with D tentatively TRBD1 (6 bases). V gave up 6 bases and J gave up 6 bases, with 21 bases separating them. Germline lookup yields CDR1 SGHAT and CDR2 FQNNGV. CDR3 length: 15 residues. CDR3 sequence reads: CASRPTGSQSGEQYF. DNA for the CDR3: TGTGCCAGCAGACCTACAGGGTCCCAAAGCGGCGAGCAGTACTTC.

The gene calls are TRBV5-1 and TRBJ2-1; the match to TRBD2 covers 10 bases. With V trimmed by 2 bases and J by 9 bases, 8 bases remained unmatched. Germline loops: CDR1 SGHRS, CDR2 YFSETQ. This CDR3 has 15 residues. Here the CDR3 DNA reads TGCGCCAGCAGCTTTGGTGGACTAGCGGATGGTGAGCAGTTCTTC. Protein sequence: CASSFGGLADGEQFF.

The rearrangement uses TRBV6-1 and TRBJ1-4; D is unresolved. CDR1 and CDR2 (germline): MNHNS, SASEGT. This CDR3 contains 16 residues. V dropped 1 base and J dropped 1 base, with 10 bases sitting between them. The CDR3 loop reads CASSEVRFRTNEKLFF. In nucleotides, the CDR3 is TGTGCCAGCAGTGAAGTCAGGTTCAGAACTAATGAAAAACTGTTTTTT.

DNA of the CDR3: TGTGCCAGCAGTGACAGGGTGGGCGAGCAGTACTTC. Protein: CASSDRVGEQYF. The chain uses TRBV11-2 and TRBJ2-7, with TRBD1 identical over 7 bases. The ends lost 6 bases at V and 6 bases at J; junction bases unmatched: 5. Germline-derived CDR1 and CDR2 are SGHAT and FQNNGV. There are 12 residues in the CDR3.

This chain connects TRBV14 to TRBJ2-3, with TRBD2 matching over 7 bases. Looked up from germline, CDR1 is SGHDN and CDR2 is FVKESK. Losses at the gene ends were 1 base for V and 8 bases for J; bases not matched to a gene: 3. This CDR3 has 13 residues. The CDR3, as DNA: TGTGCCAGCAGCCAAGTACGCGGGAGTACGCAGTATTTT. This encodes CASSQVRGSTQYF.

This clone turned up a few times. The rearrangement joins TRBV4-3 to TRBJ1-1, with TRBD1 as a possible D gene (5 bases). V gave up 2 bases and J gave up 5 bases, with 12 bases separating them. Germline V gene sequence: CDR1 LGHNA, CDR2 YSLEER. The length of the CDR3 is 14 residues. CDR3 sequence (DNA): TGCGCCAGCAGCCAAACGGGGGTAGGGACTGAAGCTTTCTTT. It encodes CASSQTGVGTEAFF.

The chain is built from TRBV29-1 and TRBJ2-3, with a tentative D call TRBD2 (5 bases). This CDR3 contains 15 residues. The germline gives CDR1 SQVTM, CDR2 ANQGSEA. Trimming pared 4 bases from V and 0 bases from J, leaving 14 bases between. The CDR3 sequence is CSVVKLAGSTDTQYF. The DNA of the CDR3 is TGCAGCGTTGTTAAGCTAGCTGGAAGCACAGATACGCAGTATTTT.